This record concerns one TCR beta chain sequence. Authors' data handling: Amplification from reference gene primers served as the basis for estimated nucleated cell counts. Profiled with immunoSEQ multiplex PCR; TCRdb holds only in-frame clones, not every one. That table is the source of V, J and clone size, and D and trimming were worked out from the DNA. The profile shows about 98,000 clones, roughly 86% of them singletons. This specimen belongs to a study of blood T cell repertoires in COVID-19. In the study overall: From the United States, Italy and Spain came samples of acute and convalescent COVID-19. From T cells, B-cell-depleted T cells, or PBMCs came the material, which was cDNA or gDNA.

The germline V gene has CDR1 SGHTA and CDR2 FQGNSA. The CDR3 is made up of 16 amino acids. Trimming shortened V by 4 bases and J by 0 bases, and 13 bases separated the two germline ends. This sequence was found in a man aged 35-49 years with active or convalescent COVID-19. Sequences were obtained from peripheral blood. The chain links TRBV7-2 to TRBJ1-3; D gene ambiguous. The CDR3 DNA sequence: TGTGCCAGCAGCTACTCCCTCGGAGGCTCTGGAAACACCATATATTTT. It specifies CASSYSLGGSGNTIYF.